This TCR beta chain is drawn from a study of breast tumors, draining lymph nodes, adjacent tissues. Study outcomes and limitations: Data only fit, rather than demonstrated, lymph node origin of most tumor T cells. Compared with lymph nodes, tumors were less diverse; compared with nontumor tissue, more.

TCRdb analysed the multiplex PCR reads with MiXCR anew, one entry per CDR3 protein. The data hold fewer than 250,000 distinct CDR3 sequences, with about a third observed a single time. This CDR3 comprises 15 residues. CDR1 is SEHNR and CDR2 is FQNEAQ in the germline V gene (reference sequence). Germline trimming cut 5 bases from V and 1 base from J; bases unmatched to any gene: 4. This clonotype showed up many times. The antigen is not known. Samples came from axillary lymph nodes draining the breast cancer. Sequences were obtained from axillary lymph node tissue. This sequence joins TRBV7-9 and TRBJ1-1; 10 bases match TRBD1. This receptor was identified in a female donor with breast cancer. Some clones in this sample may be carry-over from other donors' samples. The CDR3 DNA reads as TGTGCCAGCAGCCCAAGGACAGGGGGGAACACTGAAGCTTTCTTT. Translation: CASSPRTGGNTEAFF.